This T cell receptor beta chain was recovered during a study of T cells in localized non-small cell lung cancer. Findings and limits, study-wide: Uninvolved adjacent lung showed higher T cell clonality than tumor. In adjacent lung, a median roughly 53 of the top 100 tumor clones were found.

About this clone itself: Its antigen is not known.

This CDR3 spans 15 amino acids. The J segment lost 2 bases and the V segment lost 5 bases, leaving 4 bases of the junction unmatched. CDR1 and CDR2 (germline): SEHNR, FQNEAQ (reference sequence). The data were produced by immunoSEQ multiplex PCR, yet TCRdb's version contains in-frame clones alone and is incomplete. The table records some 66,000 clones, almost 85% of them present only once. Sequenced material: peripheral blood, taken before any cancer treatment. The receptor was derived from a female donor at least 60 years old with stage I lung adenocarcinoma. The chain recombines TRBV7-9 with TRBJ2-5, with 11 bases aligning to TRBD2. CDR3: CASSDPSGGQETQYF. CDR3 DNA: TGTGCCAGCAGCGACCCTAGCGGGGGGCAAGAGACCCAGTACTTC.